A selection of T cell receptor beta chains follows, all from one sample in a study of CD8 T cells in ankylosing spondylitis. TCRdb reprocessed the 5' RACE reads via MiXCR and lists one record per CDR3 protein. The data contain approximately 250,000 distinct CDR3 sequences, more than 25% of them singletons. Material for sequencing was blood, either unsorted or a sorted T cell fraction (not recorded which). The source is a male donor with ankylosing spondylitis or in good health (not recorded which). CDR3s include the opening cysteine and the closing phenylalanine or tryptophan. D genes are given only for firm matches. Clone size appears in some rows only: once, few, many, or a class for an expanded clone.

>-|few|TRBV28|TRBJ2-5
CASSLAYRGKETQYF
TGTGCCAGCAGTTTAGCGTACCGTGGAAAAGAGACCCAGTACTTC
>-|-|TRBV12-3/TRBV12-4|TRBJ2-5
CASSWGSTGQETQYF
TGTGCCAGCAGCTGGGGCAGCACGGGTCAAGAGACCCAGTACTTC
>TRBD1|-|TRBV6-8|TRBJ2-7
CASPLGQEPSYYEQYF
TGTGCCAGCCCACTCGGACAGGAACCCTCCTACTACGAGCAGTACTTC
>TRBD1|-|TRBV27|TRBJ2-1
CASSLQTGANEQFF
TGTGCCAGCAGTCTTCAGACAGGGGCTAATGAGCAGTTCTTC
>TRBD2|-|TRBV7-6|TRBJ2-1
CASSSTSGGIGEQFF
TGTGCCAGCAGCTCGACTAGCGGGGGGATTGGTGAGCAGTTCTTC
>TRBD2|many|TRBV20-1|TRBJ2-1
CSRGGSSYNEQFF
TGCAGTCGGGGAGGGAGCTCCTACAATGAGCAGTTCTTC
>TRBD1|-|TRBV7-2|TRBJ2-5
CASNNLAGGETQYF
TGTGCCAGCAACAACCTAGCAGGGGGCGAGACCCAGTACTTC
>-|-|TRBV20-1|TRBJ2-7
CSARELGLPVAEQYF
TGCAGTGCTAGAGAGCTAGGACTCCCCGTGGCCGAGCAGTACTTC
>TRBD2|few|TRBV29-1|TRBJ2-1
CSVEDPGTSLGEQFF
TGCAGCGTTGAAGACCCCGGGACTAGTCTCGGTGAGCAGTTCTTC
>-|few|TRBV20-1|TRBJ2-2
CSASRQAVTGELFF
TGCAGTGCTAGCCGGCAGGCAGTGACCGGGGAGCTGTTTTTT
>-|-|TRBV5-6|TRBJ2-7
CASSFGSSRGEQYF
TGTGCCAGCAGCTTTGGCAGCTCCCGGGGCGAGCAGTACTTC
>-|-|TRBV20-1|TRBJ2-1
CSARWTDVSYNEQFF
TGCAGTGCTCGCTGGACAGATGTCTCCTACAATGAGCAGTTCTTC
>-|few|TRBV12-3/TRBV12-4|TRBJ2-7
CASSLPLYEQYF
TGTGCCAGCAGCCTTCCCCTCTACGAGCAGTACTTC
>-|-|TRBV5-5|TRBJ2-3
CASSAATDTQYF
TGTGCCAGCAGCGCCGCCACAGATACGCAGTATTTT
>-|-|TRBV20-1|TRBJ2-3
CSAGGEAGVTDTQYF
TGCAGTGCCGGAGGGGAAGCGGGCGTCACAGATACGCAGTATTTT
>-|many|TRBV6-5|TRBJ1-6
CASSAYNSPLHF
TGTGCCAGCAGTGCCTATAATTCACCCCTCCACTTT
>TRBD1|many|TRBV20-1|TRBJ1-6
CSARRGHNSPLHF
TGCAGTGCTAGAAGGGGGCATAATTCACCCCTCCACTTT
>-|few|TRBV20-1|TRBJ2-1
CSARVGLAEQFF
TGCAGTGCTAGAGTTGGGCTAGCGGAGCAGTTCTTC
>-|few|TRBV20-1|TRBJ2-7
CSARDPASATYEQYF
TGCAGTGCTAGAGATCCAGCTAGCGCGACCTACGAGCAGTACTTC
>-|-|TRBV28|TRBJ2-5
CASSIPPWQETQYF
TGTGCCAGCAGTATTCCCCCCTGGCAAGAGACCCAGTACTTC
>TRBD2|-|TRBV7-2|TRBJ2-7
CASSLFGTSGGYEQYF
TGTGCCAGCAGCTTATTTGGGACTAGCGGGGGGTACGAGCAGTACTTC
>-|-|TRBV20-1|TRBJ1-4
CSARSGESEKLFF
TGCAGTGCTAGGTCAGGGGAAAGTGAAAAACTGTTTTTT
>-|-|TRBV6-6|TRBJ1-2
CASSVRHGGYTF
TGTGCCAGCAGCGTGAGGCATGGTGGCTACACCTTC
>-|-|TRBV7-9|TRBJ1-1
CASSSSIRTEAFF
TGTGCCAGCAGCAGTTCGATACGCACTGAAGCTTTCTTT
>TRBD1|-|TRBV6-2/TRBV6-3|TRBJ2-3
CASSPTYWQGGVDRTDTQYF
TGTGCCAGCAGCCCGACGTATTGGCAAGGGGGCGTCGACCGCACAGATACGCAGTATTTT